The 7 T cell receptor beta chains given below trace back to one sample, sequenced in a study of T cells in Graves' hyperthyroidism and ophthalmopathy (dated by TCRdb to the late 2010s). Libraries were prepared through multiplex PCR. The sequencing machine was an Illumina HiSeq 2000. The TCR beta CDR3 regions were amplified from the RNA transcripts. The first round of RT-PCR for the TCR CDR3 was performed with the HTBI primer set and the Qiagen OneStep RT-PCR kit. TCRdb's own reprocessing of the public reads used fastp at Q25 and MiXCR and kept productive beta chains. Under each unique CDR3 protein, matching rows form one entry showing the most common genes and DNA. The table for this sample lists 450,000 to 550,000 distinct CDR3 sequences; approximately 25% of them were counted only once. Clones ranked in the top ten supply about 11% of the sample. The specimen was blood. The receptors come from a woman aged 30 to 39 with Graves' ophthalmopathy.

This clonotype was seen many times. This rearrangement joins TRBV5-1 to TRBJ1-2; D is unclear. The CDR3 covers 15 residues. With 0 bases removed from V and 6 bases from J, the gap between germline ends came to 15 bases. Looked up from germline, CDR1 is SGHRS and CDR2 is YFSETQ. The CDR3 spells CASSLELQLLDGYTF. DNA for the CDR3: TGCGCCAGCAGCTTGGAGCTACAGCTCTTAGATGGCTACACCTTC.

This chain uses TRBV20-1 with TRBJ1-5; a weak D match, TRBD1 (5 bases). The V gene lost 3 bases and the J gene lost 3 bases, with 12 bases spanning the gap. Germline V gene data show CDR1 as DFQATT and CDR2 as SNEGSKA (reference sequence). The CDR3 is 14 amino acids. CDR3 bases: TGCAGTGCTAGCGGCAGGGTCCTCAATCAGCCCCAGCATTTT. Its protein product is CSASGRVLNQPQHF.

This clonotype occurred many times. The V call is TRBV7-9, the J call TRBJ1-2, with 8 bases aligning to TRBD1. Looked up from germline, CDR1 is SEHNR and CDR2 is FQNEAQ (reference sequence). The CDR3 totals 16 residues. The trim removed 0 bases at V and 3 bases at J, leaving 6 bases unmatched. DNA for the CDR3: TGTGCCAGCAGCTTAGCCCGGACAGGGAGGGACTATGGCTACACCTTC. Protein sequence: CASSLARTGRDYGYTF.

This clonotype appeared many times. The rearrangement joins TRBV6-2 or TRBV6-3 to TRBJ2-5, with D possibly matching TRBD2 (6 bases). Germline V CDR1 and CDR2: MNHEY, SVGEGT. CDR3 length: 14 residues. V was shortened by 5 bases and J by 5 bases, with 15 bases between the two germline ends. DNA of the CDR3: TGTGCCAGCAGTCCCCGCGGGGTAGGGGAGACCCAGTACTTC. It translates to CASSPRGVGETQYF.

The genes are TRBV12-3 or TRBV12-4 and TRBJ2-7; TRBD1 is a possible D gene (6 bases). Deletions cut 7 bases from V and 3 bases from J, with 13 bases between. The CDR3 extends over 13 amino acids. The CDR3 DNA reads as TGTGCCAGCACCCTACAGGGAATCTACGAGCAGTACTTC. This translates into CASTLQGIYEQYF.

About this clonotype itself: Being one base from a much bigger clone, this may be a read error. The missing conserved phenylalanine or tryptophan at the end of this CDR3 makes a read error likely. The V and J genes are TRBV6-1 and TRBJ1-2; 7 bases agree with TRBD1. Germline-derived CDR1 and CDR2 are MNHNS and SASEGT. The CDR3 spans 13 residues. CDR3 nucleotides: TGTGCCTGCAGCCCGGGACAGAACTATGGCTACACCCTC. Translation gives CACSPGQNYGYTL.

The gene calls are TRBV29-1 and TRBJ1-2; no clear D gene. CDR1 and CDR2 (germline): SQVTM, ANQGSEA. V lost 2 bases to trimming and J lost 8 bases, with 6 bases between them. CDR3 length: 10 amino acids. CDR3 sequence reads: CSVESGGYTF. For the CDR3, the DNA is TGCAGCGTTGAATCGGGCGGCTACACCTTC.